The 27 T cell receptor beta chains in this list originate from one sample, sequenced in a study of blood T cell repertoires in COVID-19. The protocol was immunoSEQ multiplex PCR, while the TCRdb copy is restricted to in-frame clones and leaves out a portion. Of hundreds of thousands of clones listed, 70% to 90% are singletons. The sample was peripheral blood. These receptors were collected from a woman between 50 and 59 years old with active or convalescent COVID-19.

The gene calls are TRBV6-5 and TRBJ1-6; D is possibly TRBD1 (6 bases). This CDR3 is built from 13 residues. V lost 10 bases, J lost 10 bases, and 17 bases lay in between. The germline V gene encodes CDR1 MNHEY and CDR2 SVGAGI. CDR3 region: CATSGQRGSPLHF. The CDR3, as DNA: TGTGCCACCTCGGGACAAAGGGGATCACCCCTCCACTTT.

CDR3 amino acids: CASSPLASGANEQFF. CDR3 nucleotide sequence: TGTGCCAGCTCACCATTGGCTAGCGGCGCCAATGAGCAGTTCTTC. The chain carries TRBV18 and TRBJ2-1; 7 nucleotides match TRBD2. V gave up 2 bases and J gave up 6 bases; unmatched junction bases: 7. Germline V gene sequence: CDR1 KGHSH, CDR2 LQKENI. The CDR3 sequence is 15 residues long.

The genes are TRBV5-4 and TRBJ2-1; D not resolved. V was shortened by 4 bases and J by 3 bases, with 8 bases between the two germline ends. This CDR3 spans 13 amino acids. In germline, CDR1 is SGHNT, CDR2 YYREEE (reference sequence). The CDR3 DNA is TGTGCCAGCAGCCATCCTAGCTACAATGAGCAGTTCTTC. Protein: CASSHPSYNEQFF. Drawing the rest from reference TRBV5-4 and TRBJ2-1, the complete variable domain is ETGVTQSPTHLIKTRGQQVTLRCSSQSGHNTVSWYQQALGQGPQFIFQYYREEENGRGNFPPRFSGLQFPNYSSELNVNALELDDSALYLCASSHPSYNEQFFGPGTRLTVL.

Only one count was recorded for this clone. The chain is built from TRBV28 and TRBJ1-5; 9 nucleotides agree with TRBD1. From germline, CDR1 is MDHEN and CDR2 SYDVKM. The CDR3 totals 19 residues. V lost 5 bases to trimming and J lost 3 bases; unmatched junction nucleotides: 17. CDR3 coding DNA: TGTGCCAGCAGTGGTAGGACAGGGGAAAATTTTATATACAATCAGCCCCAGCATTTT. It is translated as CASSGRTGENFIYNQPQHF.

The V gene is TRBV19, the J gene TRBJ2-1; D may be TRBD1 (5 bases). With 6 bases removed from V and 8 bases from J, the gap between germline ends came to 17 bases. This CDR3 has 14 amino acids. Germline V CDR1 and CDR2: LNHDA, SQIVND (reference sequence). CDR3 nucleotide sequence: TGTGCCAGTAGGAAACGACAGACCGGCGATGAGCAGTTCTTC. Residues: CASRKRQTGDEQFF.

The chain is built from TRBV11-2 and TRBJ2-7, with 9 bases aligning to TRBD2. CDR1 is SGHAT and CDR2 is FQNNGV in the germline V gene. CDR3 size: 16 residues. J was trimmed by 6 bases and V by 7 bases; bases with no gene match: 16. CDR3 DNA sequence: TGTGCCAGCACTCATTCGGGACTAGCCTCCATCGGCGAGCAGTACTTC. This gives the protein CASTHSGLASIGEQYF. The full variable domain, in which reference TRBV11-2 and TRBJ2-7 provide the parts outside the CDR3, is EAGVAQSPRYKIIEKRQSVAFWCNPISGHATLYWYQQILGQGPKLLIQFQNNGVVDDSQLPKDRFSAERLKGVDSTLKIQPAKLEDSAVYLCASTHSGLASIGEQYFGPGTRLTVT.

In nucleotides, the CDR3 is TGTGCCAGCAGCCCCGGGGGGCACATGAACACTGAAGCTTTCTTT. It codes for CASSPGGHMNTEAFF. V usage is TRBV28 and J usage is TRBJ1-1; D may be TRBD1 (6 bases). The CDR3 consists of 15 residues. Germline-derived CDR1 and CDR2 are MDHEN and SYDVKM. The V gene lost 6 bases and the J gene lost 0 bases, with 14 bases spanning the gap.

The chain carries TRBV21-1 and TRBJ2-3; the D call TRBD2 from the table was never checked on the DNA. TRBV21-1 is listed as a pseudogene. The CDR3 is 16 amino acids. CDR3: CASAYISEVSTDTQYF. DNA of the CDR3: TGTGCCAGCGCCTATATATCGGAGGTTAGCACAGATACGCAGTATTTT.

This clone was detected a few times. The chain recombines TRBV14 with TRBJ1-5; a possible D gene is TRBD1 (6 bases). CDR1 is SGHDN and CDR2 is FVKESK in the germline V gene. Trimming took 6 bases from V and 4 from J, leaving 28 bases between them. The CDR3 spans 19 residues. The CDR3 reads CASRYIQGHRIVSNQPQHF. The CDR3 DNA reads TGTGCCAGCAGGTACATACAGGGCCATCGAATCGTTTCTAATCAGCCCCAGCATTTT.

The chain joins TRBV15 to TRBJ2-7; the match to TRBD1 covers 11 bases. CDR3 length: 15 amino acids. V lost 3 bases to trimming and J lost 4 bases; unmatched junction nucleotides: 5. Germline V lookup: CDR1 LNHNV, CDR2 YYDKDF (reference sequence). The chain's CDR3 is CATSSEGTGGYEQYF. The DNA of the CDR3 is TGTGCCACCAGCAGCGAGGGGACAGGGGGATACGAGCAGTACTTC.

This chain uses TRBV5-1 with TRBJ1-1, with 8 bases matching TRBD1. This CDR3 has 13 amino acids. Trimming at V came to 7 bases and at J to 1 base, leaving 3 bases not matched to a gene. Looked up from germline, CDR1 is SGHRS and CDR2 is YFSETQ. The CDR3 bases are TGCGCCAGCCGAGGGACAGGGAACACTGAAGCTTTCTTT. Encoded protein: CASRGTGNTEAFF. Filled out from reference TRBV5-1 and TRBJ1-1, the complete variable domain reads KAGVTQTPRYLIKTRGQQVTLSCSPISGHRSVSWYQQTPGQGLQFLFEYFSETQRNKGNFPGRFSGRQFSNSRSEMNVSTLELGDSALYLCASRGTGNTEAFFGQGTRLTVV.

The J gene is TRBJ2-1, the V gene TRBV3-1 (or the pseudogene TRBV3-2); TRBD2 matches 11 bases. CDR1 is LGHDT and CDR2 is YNNKEL in the germline V gene (reference sequence). The length of the CDR3 is 16 residues. The junction had 8 bases not matched to a gene; V was cut back by 3 bases and J by 7 bases. The CDR3 here is CASSQITSGSGNEQFF. As DNA, the CDR3 is TGTGCCAGCAGCCAGATAACTAGCGGGAGCGGGAATGAGCAGTTCTTC.

The rearrangement links TRBV28 to TRBJ2-7; D remains ambiguous. The CDR3 runs 16 residues. The V and J ends lost 6 bases and 0 bases respectively, with 18 bases between them. Germline CDR1 is MDHEN and CDR2 is SYDVKM. The CDR3 here is CASSGYFQGHSYEQYF. The CDR3 DNA is TGTGCCAGCAGCGGGTATTTTCAAGGCCACTCCTACGAGCAGTACTTC.

To note about this clone: A much larger clone differs from this one at a single base, so this may be a read error. The sample carries other DNA sequences with the same CDR3. The chain recombines TRBV19 with TRBJ1-5; 7 bases align to TRBD1. The CDR3 runs 14 residues. Losses at the gene ends were 3 bases for V and 3 bases for J; bases not matched to a gene: 2. From germline, CDR1 is LNHDA and CDR2 SQIVND (reference sequence). This CDR3 is CASSITGDNQPQHF. The CDR3 DNA reads as TGTGCCAGTAGTATCACAGGGGACAATCAGCCCCAGCATTTT.

This clone was seen once. The rearrangement links TRBV9 to TRBJ1-1; D possibly corresponds to TRBD1 (6 bases). Germline CDR1 reads SGDLS; CDR2 reads YYNGEE. V was trimmed by 3 bases and J by 6 bases, leaving 15 bases between them. The CDR3 runs to 14 residues. Here the CDR3 reads CASSANRVTAEAFF. CDR3 DNA sequence: TGTGCCAGCAGCGCCAACAGGGTAACGGCTGAAGCTTTCTTT. Full variable domain (missing parts from reference TRBV9 and TRBJ1-1): DSGVTQTPKHLITATGQRVTLRCSPRSGDLSVYWYQQSLDQGLQFLIQYYNGEERAKGNILERFSAQQFPDLHSELNLSSLELGDSALYFCASSANRVTAEAFFGQGTRLTVV.

This chain joins TRBV2 and TRBJ2-2; no clear D gene. From germline, CDR1 is SNHLY and CDR2 FYNNEI. V lost 3 bases, J lost 3 bases, and 11 bases lay in between. The CDR3 is 15 amino acids. The chain's CDR3 is CASSDSGPDTGELFF. CDR3 DNA sequence: TGTGCCAGCAGTGATTCGGGTCCGGACACCGGGGAGCTGTTTTTT.

The chain joins TRBV9 to TRBJ2-7; D perhaps matches TRBD1 (6 bases). CDR1 SGDLS and CDR2 YYNGEE come from the germline V gene. The CDR3 has 14 residues. Trimming cost V 7 bases and J 6 bases, with 20 bases left between them. The DNA of the CDR3 is TGTGCCAGCGGCTTCGGGCAGGGGACCTCCGAGCAGTACTTC. Its translation: CASGFGQGTSEQYF.

This chain uses TRBV5-1 with TRBJ1-1; TRBD1 might be the D (6 bases). The CDR3 is 15 residues long. Germline CDR1 and CDR2: SGHRS and YFSETQ. Trimming removed 0 bases from V and 0 bases from J, with 9 bases in between. The CDR3 sequence is CASSLGTVMNTEAFF. The CDR3 DNA reads as TGCGCCAGCAGCTTGGGGACAGTCATGAACACTGAAGCTTTCTTT.

The genes are TRBV7-8 and TRBJ1-5; the D gene is possibly TRBD1 (6 bases). V gave up 2 bases and J gave up 3 bases, with 14 bases separating them. Germline loops: CDR1 SGHVS, CDR2 FQNEAQ. CDR3 length: 16 residues. The CDR3 nucleotides are TGTGCCAGCAGCTTATACGAGGGGGTGAACAATCAGCCCCAGCATTTT. Translating gives CASSLYEGVNNQPQHF. Variable domain in full (rest from reference TRBV7-8 and TRBJ1-5): GAGVSQSPRYKVAKRGQDVALRCDPISGHVSLFWYQQALGQGPEFLTYFQNEAQLDKSGLPSDRFFAERPEGSVSTLKIQRTQQEDSAVYLCASSLYEGVNNQPQHFGDGTRLSIL.

V is TRBV5-1 and J is TRBJ1-1; no clear D gene. V was shortened by 3 bases and J by 4 bases, with 16 bases between the two germline ends. Per the germline V gene, CDR1 is SGHRS and CDR2 is YFSETQ. This CDR3 spans 15 amino acids. The CDR3 DNA follows: TGCGCCAGCAGCTCCTCGGACGGGAGGTTCACTGAAGCTTTCTTT. Its translation is CASSSSDGRFTEAFF.

This clone has more than one count but fewer than ten. The chain uses TRBV5-3 and TRBJ2-1; TRBD2 agrees at 7 bases. TRBV5-3 is an ORF; its function is uncertain. V was pared by 0 bases and J by 0 bases, with 3 bases of the junction left unmatched. There are 16 residues in the CDR3. The CDR3 spells CARSLGLAASYNEQFF. CDR3 nucleotides: TGTGCCAGAAGCTTGGGGCTAGCGGCCTCCTACAATGAGCAGTTCTTC.

The chain has TRBV6-6 and TRBJ2-7, with 11 positions matching TRBD2. V lost 4 bases to trimming and J lost 3 bases; unmatched junction nucleotides: 5. CDR1 and CDR2 (germline): MNHNY, SVGAGI (reference sequence). This CDR3 comprises 15 residues. The chain's CDR3 is CASSSGTSGGYEQYF. The CDR3 DNA is TGTGCCAGCAGTTCCGGGACTAGCGGAGGCTACGAGCAGTACTTC.

This chain joins TRBV19 and TRBJ2-1, with D maybe TRBD2 (5 bases). Germline values: CDR1 LNHDA, CDR2 SQIVND (reference sequence). The CDR3 is 18 residues long. Trimming shortened V by 5 bases and J by 0 bases, and 20 bases separated the two germline ends. This CDR3 is CASSFGRVASSSYNEQFF. The CDR3 DNA sequence: TGTGCCAGTAGTTTTGGGCGGGTAGCTTCGAGCTCCTACAATGAGCAGTTCTTC.

The chain recombines TRBV9 with TRBJ1-2; D is perhaps TRBD1 (6 bases). This CDR3 spans 14 amino acids. V gave up 0 bases and J gave up 5 bases, with 11 bases separating them. Per the germline V gene, CDR1 is SGDLS and CDR2 is YYNGEE. CDR3 protein: CASSVGGRGYGYTF. The CDR3 DNA reads TGTGCCAGCAGCGTAGGAGGCAGGGGTTATGGCTACACCTTC.

About this clone itself: One end of the junction is discordant with germline, which a read error may explain. The V and J genes are TRBV18 and TRBJ2-3, with 9 bases matching TRBD1. Germline V gene data show CDR1 as KGHSH and CDR2 as LQKENI. This CDR3 is built from 15 residues. CDR3 DNA sequence: TGTGCCAGCTCATCACCGACAGGGGGGACAGATACGCAGTATTTT. This encodes CASSSPTGGTDTQYF.

This clone was observed a few times. This chain links TRBV7-9 with TRBJ2-7, with 13 positions matching TRBD2. Trimming at V came to 3 bases and at J to 3 bases, leaving 2 bases not matched to a gene. The CDR3 consists of 15 residues. CDR1 and CDR2 from the germline V gene are SEHNR and FQNEAQ (reference sequence). CDR3 sequence (DNA): TGTGCCAGCAGCTTGGGGACTAGCGGGATCTACGAGCAGTACTTC. Its protein product is CASSLGTSGIYEQYF.

The J gene is TRBJ1-2, the V gene TRBV19; TRBD1 matches 12 bases. The germline V gene has CDR1 LNHDA and CDR2 SQIVND (reference sequence). V lost 5 bases and J lost 8; bases outside the gene matches: 6. The CDR3 has 14 amino acids. The DNA of the CDR3 is TGTGCCAGTAGTCAGGGACAGGGGGCAGGAGGCTACACCTTC. It encodes CASSQGQGAGGYTF.